This TCR beta chain stems from a study of type 1 regulatory T cells. Whole-study results and caveats: Compared with non-Tr1 cells, Tr1 cells showed a narrower TCR repertoire.

Concerning this clonotype: Its antigen remains unknown.

V shed 6 bases and J shed 4 bases, with 15 bases lying between them. The CDR3 sequence is 14 residues long. Germline loops: CDR1 MDHEN, CDR2 SYDVKM. MiXCR was run by TCRdb on the reads, yielding one entry per CDR3 protein. The sample has about 67,000 distinct CDR3 sequences, 45% to 50% seen once. This chain connects TRBV28 to TRBJ2-5, with D possibly matching TRBD1 (6 bases). The sequenced sample consisted of cultured non-Tr1 T cells, either the whole culture or a sorted T cell fraction (not recorded which). The origin of this receptor is a human donor in good health. This CDR3 is CASREQGRLETQYF. The DNA of the CDR3 is TGTGCCAGCAGGGAACAGGGACGGTTAGAGACCCAGTACTTC. The full variable domain, its missing parts supplied by reference TRBV28 and TRBJ2-5, is DVKVTQSSRYLVKRTGEKVFLECVQDMDHENMFWYRQDPGLGLRLIYFSYDVKMKEKGDIPEGYSVSREKKERFSLILESASTNQTSMYLCASREQGRLETQYFGPGTRLLVL.